This T cell receptor (beta chain) was sequenced during a study of shared clonotypes between healthy human individuals (dated by TCRdb to 2019 to 2021). At the level of the whole study: The cohort included a few men and a couple of women between 18 and 49 years of age. The study deeply sequenced blood TCR repertoires of 5 or 6 healthy adults to estimate repertoire size and the extent of clonotype sharing between individuals. Per donor, leukapheresis produced somewhere between about 0.9 and 10 billion PBMCs. To increase sequencing depth and limit assay-specific biases, different laboratories used diverse techniques to prepare libraries and sequence TCR repertoires. Per donor, three plates each were used for CD4 naive and CD4 memory, two for CD8 naive, and one for CD8 memory.

The donors were healthy, HIV-negative adults who had no recently reported acute infections or vaccinations. Only Caucasian adults living in Nashville, Tennessee, USA were represented among the donors. CD4+ T cells were enriched through magnetic negative selection, after which naive cells were positively selected on CD45RA and the remaining negative fraction served as the memory subset. Blood was obtained by leukapheresis, after which PBMCs were separated by Ficoll-Histopaque density gradient centrifugation and cryopreserved in liquid nitrogen vapor phase. Analytical flow cytometry was used to check the purity and quantity of each magnetically sorted T cell population. Genomic DNA was isolated from each sorted fraction and quantified by UV absorbance on a Nanodrop 2000c. Comment on this clone: This receptor's antigen is unknown. Base quality data are lacking; no much larger clone is found one base away.

General study outcomes and caveats: Estimated clonotype richness was generally larger for naive than for memory subsets. Sharing across four donors was observed for around 5% of naive CD4, 3% to 3.5% of naive CD8, 2.3% of memory CD4, and around 0.4% of memory CD8 clonotypes. Even with the large sequencing depth, rarefaction of the sorted-subset datasets indicated that sequencing was incomplete. Only blood was sampled, and tissue TCR repertoires likely differ from those in blood. Because the study included only a small number of donors, the genetic and exposure-history diversity represented was limited. Compared with non-shared clonotypes, clonotypes shared by all four sorted-subset donors had higher generation probabilities. Pairwise subsampling indicated that sequencing depth was expected to affect the degree of clonotype sharing among donors.

Using the deep immunoSEQ assay, TCR CDR3 regions were amplified from genomic DNA by multiplex PCR. For each cell subset, the extracted genomic DNA was distributed evenly across all wells of several immunoSEQ 96-well plates, and each plate served as one replicate. For sorted subsets, about 0.2 ug genomic DNA, equal to 30,000 or so T cell genomes, was loaded into each replicate PCR. Purified libraries were quantified with a Qubit 3.0 fluorometer, sized on a Bioanalyzer 2100, and re-quantified with the KAPA Library Quantification kit. Each immunoSEQ 96-well plate was sequenced on its own single-read 150-cycle Illumina NextSeq 550 flow cell. Turning to the authors' computational methods: Because only junctional sequences without quality scores were contained in the immunoSEQ output, filtering matching that applied to full-length reads could not be performed. Sequences were annotated with PyIR, a Python wrapper for IgBLAST v1.9, and V/J genes and CDR3 were assigned using IMGT germline references. Reads were filtered out if the reads had weak V/J assignments (E-value above 1e-6), no CDR3, stop codons, out-of-frame junctions, or ambiguous translated residues. V3J clonotypes were defined as sequences sharing an identical inferred V gene, J gene, and CDR3 amino acid sequence. To compute the percentage overlap between repertoires, the number of shared unique clonotypes was divided by the size of the smaller repertoire. Repertoire richness was assessed with RTK rarefaction, the Chao1 estimator, and Recon v2.1 estimates of unobserved clonotypes. Generation probabilities for all TCRbeta clonotypes obtained by the gDNA method from several donors were computed using OLGA. TCRdb re-hosts the immuneACCESS table, in-frame sequences only. Its copies lack some clones; in the studies checked, an unresolved V gene accounts for under half of them, and the cause for the rest is not known. The D gene and trimming were derived from the DNA, and the V and J assignments and clone size from that table. Recorded for this sample are 1.4 million or so clones; approximately 98.5% of them occurred a single time. The ten largest clones capture 0.36% of the sample.

CDR1 MNHNS and CDR2 SASEGT are derived from the germline V gene. The CDR3 sequence holds 15 residues, the cysteine and phenylalanine included. Just the 45-base CDR3 DNA is kept, in frame starting at base 1. The V end loses 8 bases and the J end loses 0 bases, and a stretch of 16 bases separates them. This sequence uses TRBV6-1 and TRBJ1-2, with no confidently assigned D gene. This receptor was identified in a man aged 25-45 years in good health. The sample consisted of naive CD4+ T cells sorted from blood. This sample's cell subset or site label indicates: CD45RA+ positively selected. The CDR3 corresponds to CASSRTATSNYGYTF. The DNA sequence reads TGTGCCAGCTCCCGGACCGCTACCTCTAACTATGGCTACACCTTC.